Presented here are 15 T cell receptor beta chains from one specimen sequenced in a study of blood T cells in healthy people across ages. The use of a sample-barcoded 5' primer and a J-beta primer mix characterized a second PCR of about 7 to 12 cycles. Via MiXCR, TCRdb re-called the 5' RACE reads, giving one row per CDR3 protein. The sample has 1.4 million to 1.5 million distinct CDR3 sequences; roughly 40% are singletons. The sequenced sample consisted of blood. All receptors derive from a woman younger than 30 in good health.

This chain joins TRBV27 and TRBJ2-3; 7 positions match TRBD2. CDR1 is MNHEY, CDR2 SMNVEV, per germline (reference sequence). The CDR3 consists of 15 residues. V dropped 7 bases and J dropped 3; count of bases not matched to a gene: 10. The CDR3 loop reads CASIPGGGWTDTQYF. Here the CDR3 DNA reads TGTGCCAGCATTCCGGGCGGGGGATGGACAGATACGCAGTATTTT.

CDR3 amino acids: CASSLDSSYTEAFF. Written as DNA, the CDR3 is TGCGCCAGCAGCTTGGACAGCAGTTACACTGAAGCTTTCTTT. The chain has TRBV5-1 and TRBJ1-1; D is ambiguous. The germline V and J ends were trimmed by 0 bases and 3 bases, with 9 bases remaining between them. CDR1 is SGHRS, CDR2 YFSETQ, per germline. The CDR3 is 14 residues long.

The CDR3 here is CSAVTGGDEKLFF. The CDR3 DNA follows: TGCAGTGCTGTGACAGGGGGCGATGAAAAACTGTTTTTT. The chain is built from TRBV20-1 and TRBJ1-4, with 10 nucleotides matching TRBD1. The CDR3 runs 13 residues. Germline V gene lookup returns CDR1 DFQATT and CDR2 SNEGSKA (reference sequence). The ends lost 5 bases at V and 6 bases at J; junction bases unmatched: 3.

This clonotype was seen a few times. V and J are TRBV5-1 and TRBJ2-7, with unresolved D. The V and J ends lost 3 bases and 1 base respectively, with 11 bases between them. The length of the CDR3 is 14 residues. Per the germline V gene, CDR1 is SGHRS and CDR2 is YFSETQ. CDR3 DNA sequence: TGCGCCAGCAGCTCGAACAGAGAGTCCTACGAGCAGTACTTC. It encodes CASSSNRESYEQYF.

The J gene is TRBJ2-1, the V gene TRBV13; TRBD1 might be the D (6 bases). Germline lookup yields CDR1 PRHDT and CDR2 FYEKMQ (reference sequence). V was pared by 4 bases and J by 2 bases, with 12 bases between. The CDR3 has 15 amino acids. CDR3 DNA sequence: TGTGCCAGCAGCTCCCGGACAGAAACCTACAATGAGCAGTTCTTC. Translating gives CASSSRTETYNEQFF.

The CDR3 region has the DNA TGTGCCAGCAGCCAAGATCGGATGAGCGTGGGCTCAGGAGGCTACACCTTC. Its translation: CASSQDRMSVGSGGYTF. The rearrangement links TRBV3-1 to TRBJ1-2; D is uncertain. The CDR3 is 17 residues long. Germline assignment: CDR1 LGHDT and CDR2 YNNKEL (reference sequence). Trimming shortened V by 0 bases and J by 8 bases, and 22 bases separated the two germline ends.

This clonotype was picked up a small number of times. CDR3 sequence reads: CASSVEEGTGYSTDTQYF. DNA of the CDR3: TGTGCCAGCAGCGTAGAAGAGGGGACAGGGTATAGCACAGATACGCAGTATTTT. The chain is built from TRBV9 and TRBJ2-3; 9 nucleotides align to TRBD1. Per the germline V gene, CDR1 is SGDLS and CDR2 is YYNGEE. The ends lost 0 bases at V and 0 bases at J; junction bases unmatched: 8. There are 18 residues in the CDR3.

This clonotype was seen only a few times. The J gene is TRBJ2-5, the V gene TRBV7-2; 7 nucleotides agree with TRBD2. The DNA end lines up better with TRBJ2-7; the J call may be wrong. Germline-derived CDR1 and CDR2 are SGHTA and FQGNSA. There are 15 residues in the CDR3. This CDR3 is CASSLGGGSLYEQYF. CDR3 in DNA: TGTGCCAGCAGCTTAGGGGGCGGGAGTTTGTACGAGCAGTACTTC.

J is TRBJ1-6 and V is TRBV21-1; TRBD1, as called in the table, went unchecked against the DNA. TRBV21-1 is designated a pseudogene. The length of the CDR3 is 14 residues. The CDR3 DNA is TGTGCCAGCACTCCGGGACAGAGAGATTCACCCCTCCACTTT. Its protein product is CASTPGQRDSPLHF.

The chain employs TRBV4-1 and TRBJ2-7, with TRBD2 identical over 7 bases. CDR1 and CDR2 from the germline V gene are MGHRA and YSYEKL. This CDR3 is 14 amino acids long. The V and J ends lost 4 bases and 4 bases, in that order; junction bases with no gene match: 7. The DNA of the CDR3 is TGCGCCAGCAGCCGGGGACTACCCCCATACGAGCAGTACTTC. It encodes CASSRGLPPYEQYF.

About this clonotype itself: Its ends do not fully match the called genes, so a read error is possible. The chain combines TRBV18 with TRBJ1-5; tentative D call: TRBD1 (6 bases). From germline, CDR1 is KGHSH and CDR2 LQKENI. The CDR3 sequence is 14 residues long. The CDR3: CASSPPDRNQPQHF. The CDR3 bases are TGTGCTAGCTCACCGCCCGACAGGAATCAGCCCCAGCATTTT.

The genes are TRBV9 and TRBJ2-2; 8 bases fit TRBD1. The CDR3 loop spans 17 amino acids. Germline V lookup: CDR1 SGDLS, CDR2 YYNGEE. Unmatched junction bases numbered 9, after V lost 3 bases and J lost 2 bases. The CDR3 sequence: CASSDSGTGDNTGELFF. The CDR3 bases are TGTGCCAGCAGCGACTCCGGGACAGGTGATAACACCGGGGAGCTGTTTTTT. The entire variable domain, with the rest obtained from reference TRBV9 and TRBJ2-2, is as follows: DSGVTQTPKHLITATGQRVTLRCSPRSGDLSVYWYQQSLDQGLQFLIQYYNGEERAKGNILERFSAQQFPDLHSELNLSSLELGDSALYFCASSDSGTGDNTGELFFGEGSRLTVL.

V usage is TRBV18 and J usage is TRBJ1-4; D not resolved. This CDR3 contains 14 residues. The V gene's germline CDR1 is KGHSH and CDR2 LQKENI. The V end was cut by 3 bases, the J end by 3 bases, with 8 bases between. The CDR3 loop reads CASSPGISNEKLFF. The CDR3 bases are TGTGCCAGCTCACCGGGGATTTCTAATGAAAAACTGTTTTTT.

V is TRBV6-2 or TRBV6-3 and J is TRBJ2-3, with D hard to call. Germline CDR1 and CDR2: MNHEY and SVGEGT. V was shortened by 2 bases and J by 2 bases, with 11 bases between the two germline ends. This CDR3 has 15 amino acids. This CDR3 reads CASSYTVRPTDTQYF. The CDR3 coding sequence is TGTGCCAGCAGTTACACCGTGCGGCCCACAGATACGCAGTATTTT.

This clonotype was counted a few times. V and J are TRBV6-5 and TRBJ2-3, with D maybe TRBD1 (5 bases). The germline gives CDR1 MNHEY, CDR2 SVGAGI. V was trimmed by 0 bases and J by 2 bases, leaving 12 bases between them. This CDR3 is built from 16 residues. The CDR3 bases are TGTGCCAGCAGTTACTCGACAGATCCCATCACAGATACGCAGTATTTT. Protein sequence: CASSYSTDPITDTQYF.